This T cell receptor beta chain came from a study of cytomegalovirus exposure and HLA in healthy donors. Germline CDR1 LGHNA, CDR2 YNFKEQ. This CDR3 is built from 17 residues. With V trimmed by 0 bases and J by 3 bases, 8 bases remained unmatched. PCR used 60 Vbeta primers and 13 Jbeta primers. Sequenced by immunoSEQ multiplex PCR; TCRdb stores in-frame clones only, minus some. The sample lists 77,000 or so clones, 60% to 80% occurring once. The receptor's source is a woman aged 40 to 50 in good health and CMV-seronegative. This rearrangement joins TRBV4-2 to TRBJ1-2, with 9 bases aligning to TRBD1. Sequences were obtained from PBMCs. The CDR3, as DNA: TGTGCCAGCAGCCAAGATTCGACAGGGGGTTCCTACTATGGCTACACCTTC. It codes for CASSQDSTGGSYYGYTF.